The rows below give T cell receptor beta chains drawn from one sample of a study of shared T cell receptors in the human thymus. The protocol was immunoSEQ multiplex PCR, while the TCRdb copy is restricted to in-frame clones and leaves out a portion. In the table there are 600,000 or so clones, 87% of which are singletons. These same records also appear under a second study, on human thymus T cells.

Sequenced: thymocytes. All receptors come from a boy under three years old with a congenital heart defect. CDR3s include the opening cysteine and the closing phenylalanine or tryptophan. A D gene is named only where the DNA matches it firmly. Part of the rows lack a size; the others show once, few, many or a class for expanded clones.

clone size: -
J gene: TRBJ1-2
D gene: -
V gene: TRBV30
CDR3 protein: CAWSLLRDSNYGYTF
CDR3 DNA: TGTGCCTGGAGTCTGCTAAGAGACAGTAACTATGGCTACACCTTC

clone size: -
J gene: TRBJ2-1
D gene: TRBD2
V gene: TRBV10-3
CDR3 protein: CAISVALAGGSYNEQFF
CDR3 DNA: TGTGCCATCAGTGTTGCACTAGCGGGGGGGTCCTACAATGAGCAGTTCTTC

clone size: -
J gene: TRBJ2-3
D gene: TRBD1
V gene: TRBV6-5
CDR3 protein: CASSWDSSTDTQYF
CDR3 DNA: TGTGCCAGCAGTTGGGACAGCAGCACAGATACGCAGTATTTT

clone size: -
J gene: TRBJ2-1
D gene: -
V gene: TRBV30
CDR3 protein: CAWSFWEEKGNEQFF
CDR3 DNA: TGTGCCTGGAGTTTCTGGGAGGAGAAGGGGAATGAGCAGTTCTTC

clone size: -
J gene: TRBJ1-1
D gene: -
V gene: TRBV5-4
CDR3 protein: CASSSVSGNTEAFF
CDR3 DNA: TGTGCCAGCAGCTCCGTATCAGGGAACACTGAAGCTTTCTTT

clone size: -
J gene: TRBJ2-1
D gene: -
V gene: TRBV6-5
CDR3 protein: CASSYTHYLGNEQFF
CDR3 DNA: TGTGCCAGCAGTTACACCCACTATCTAGGCAATGAGCAGTTCTTC

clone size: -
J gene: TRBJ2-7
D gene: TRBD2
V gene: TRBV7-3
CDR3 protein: CASSLTKPSGGIIPYYEQYF
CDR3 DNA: TGCGCCAGCAGCTTAACGAAACCTAGCGGGGGGATCATTCCCTACTACGAGCAGTACTTC

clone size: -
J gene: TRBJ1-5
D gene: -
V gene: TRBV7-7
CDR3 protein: CASSLNGRSPQHF
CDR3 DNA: TGTGCTAGCAGCTTGAATGGCAGATCGCCCCAGCATTTT

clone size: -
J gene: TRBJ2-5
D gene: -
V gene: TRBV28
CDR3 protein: CASSLPGHQETQYF
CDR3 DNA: TGTGCCAGCAGCCTCCCGGGTCACCAAGAGACCCAGTACTTC

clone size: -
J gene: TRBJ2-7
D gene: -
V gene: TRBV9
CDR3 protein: CASSVTPEGSYEQYF
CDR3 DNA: TGTGCCAGCAGCGTAACACCGGAGGGCTCCTACGAGCAGTACTTC

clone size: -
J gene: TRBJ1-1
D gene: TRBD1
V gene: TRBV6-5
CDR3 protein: CASSSGTGWTEAFF
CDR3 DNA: TGTGCCAGCAGTTCCGGGACAGGGTGGACTGAAGCTTTCTTT

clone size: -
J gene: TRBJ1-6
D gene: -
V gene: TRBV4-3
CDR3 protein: CASSQARTTSPLHF
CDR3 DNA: TGCGCCAGCAGCCAAGCTCGGACAACTTCACCCCTCCACTTT

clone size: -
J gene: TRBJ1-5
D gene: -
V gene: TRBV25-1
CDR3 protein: CASSASGGNQPQHF
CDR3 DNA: TGTGCCAGCAGTGCTTCAGGGGGCAATCAGCCCCAGCATTTT

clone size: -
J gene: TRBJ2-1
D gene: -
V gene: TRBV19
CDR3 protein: CASSMGLALGPHFSYNEQFF
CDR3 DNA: TGTGCCAGTAGTATGGGTCTAGCCCTAGGACCTCATTTCTCCTACAATGAGCAGTTCTTC

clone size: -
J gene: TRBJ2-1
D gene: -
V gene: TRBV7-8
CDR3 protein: CASLSGRAGNGANEQFF
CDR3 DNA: TGTGCCAGCCTCTCTGGTCGCGCGGGAAACGGGGCGAATGAGCAGTTCTTC

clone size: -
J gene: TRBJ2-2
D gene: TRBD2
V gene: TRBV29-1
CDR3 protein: CSAELPSGTNTGELFF
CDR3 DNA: TGCAGCGCCGAGTTGCCTAGCGGGACGAACACCGGGGAGCTGTTTTTT

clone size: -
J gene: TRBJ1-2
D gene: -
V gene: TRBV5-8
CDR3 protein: CASSRRIAGAYGYTF
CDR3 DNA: TGTGCCAGCAGCCGAAGGATAGCAGGGGCCTATGGCTACACCTTC

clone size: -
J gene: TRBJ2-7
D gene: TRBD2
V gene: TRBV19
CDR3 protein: CASSYTRGGTATSGSPEQYF
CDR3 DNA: TGTGCCAGTAGCTACACCCGGGGGGGGACCGCGACTAGCGGGAGCCCCGAGCAGTACTTC

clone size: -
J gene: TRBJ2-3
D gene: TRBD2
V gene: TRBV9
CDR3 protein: CASSSRGGTDTQYF
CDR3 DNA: TGTGCCAGCAGCTCTCGGGGGGGCACAGATACGCAGTATTTT

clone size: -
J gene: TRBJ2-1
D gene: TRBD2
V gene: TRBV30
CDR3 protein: CAWTKRGGQNEQFF
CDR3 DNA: TGTGCCTGGACTAAGCGGGGGGGCCAGAATGAGCAGTTCTTC

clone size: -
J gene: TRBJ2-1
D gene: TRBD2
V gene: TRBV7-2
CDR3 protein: CASSLRPSGNNEQFF
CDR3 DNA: TGTGCCAGCAGCTTAAGGCCTAGCGGAAACAATGAGCAGTTCTTC

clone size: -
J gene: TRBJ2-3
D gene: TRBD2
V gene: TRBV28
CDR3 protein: CASGEGFTDTQYF
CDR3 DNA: TGTGCCAGTGGGGAGGGGTTTACAGATACGCAGTATTTT

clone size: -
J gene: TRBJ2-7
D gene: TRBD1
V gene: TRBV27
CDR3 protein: CASGSAGKDRELPWEQYF
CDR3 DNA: TGTGCCAGCGGGTCTGCTGGGAAAGACAGGGAATTACCCTGGGAGCAGTACTTC

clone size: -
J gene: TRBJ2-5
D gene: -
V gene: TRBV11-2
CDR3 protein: CASRGRTGGAETQYF
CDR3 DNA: TGTGCCAGCAGGGGAAGGACTGGAGGTGCAGAGACCCAGTACTTC

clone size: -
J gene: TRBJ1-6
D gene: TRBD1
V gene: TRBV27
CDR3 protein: CASSSHRDRGQSPLHF
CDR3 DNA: TGTGCCAGCAGTTCCCACCGGGACAGGGGGCAATCACCCCTCCACTTT

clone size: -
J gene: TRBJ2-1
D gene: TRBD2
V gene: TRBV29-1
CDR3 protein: CSVDRLAGFNEQFF
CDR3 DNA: TGCAGCGTTGATCGACTAGCGGGCTTTAATGAGCAGTTCTTC

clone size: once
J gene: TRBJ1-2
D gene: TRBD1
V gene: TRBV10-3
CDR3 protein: CAISGEQGAQRGYTF
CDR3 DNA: TGTGCCATCAGTGGAGAACAGGGGGCGCAACGTGGCTACACCTTC

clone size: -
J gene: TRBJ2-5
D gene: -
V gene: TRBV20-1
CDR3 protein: CRTGLEGTQYF
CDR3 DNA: TGCAGGACGGGACTCGAGGGGACCCAGTACTTC

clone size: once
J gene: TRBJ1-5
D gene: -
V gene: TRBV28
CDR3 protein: CASKGEGSLNVDQPQHF
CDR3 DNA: TGTGCCAGCAAAGGGGAGGGCAGCCTGAATGTCGATCAGCCCCAGCATTTT

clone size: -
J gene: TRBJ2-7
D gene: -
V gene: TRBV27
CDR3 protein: CASSLDSSYEQYF
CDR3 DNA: TGTGCCAGCAGTCTAGACAGCTCCTACGAGCAGTACTTC

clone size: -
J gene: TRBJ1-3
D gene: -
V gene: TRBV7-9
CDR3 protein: CASSPQGLSGNTIYF
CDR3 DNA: TGTGCCAGCAGCCCCCAGGGCCTCTCTGGAAACACCATATATTTT

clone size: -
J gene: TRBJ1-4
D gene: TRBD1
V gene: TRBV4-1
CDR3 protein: CASSRPMTGGAEKLFF
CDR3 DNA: TGCGCCAGCAGCCGACCGATGACAGGGGGCGCTGAAAAACTGTTTTTT

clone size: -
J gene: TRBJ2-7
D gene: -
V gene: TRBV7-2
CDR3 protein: CASSLAVAVAYEQYF
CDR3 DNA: TGTGCCAGCAGCTTAGCGGTAGCGGTAGCCTACGAGCAGTACTTC

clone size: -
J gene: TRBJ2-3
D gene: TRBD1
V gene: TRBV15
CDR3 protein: CATSGVGQGRSTDTQYF
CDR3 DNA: TGTGCCACCAGCGGAGTGGGACAGGGGCGTAGCACAGATACGCAGTATTTT

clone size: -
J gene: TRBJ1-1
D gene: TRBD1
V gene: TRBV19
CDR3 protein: CASSTPPGQVMNTEAFF
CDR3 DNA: TGTGCCAGTAGTACCCCCCCCGGACAGGTCATGAACACTGAAGCTTTCTTT

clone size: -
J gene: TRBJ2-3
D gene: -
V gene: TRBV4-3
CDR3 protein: CASSQTAAVRSTDTQYF
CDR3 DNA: TGCGCCAGCAGCCAGACCGCGGCAGTACGGAGCACAGATACGCAGTATTTT

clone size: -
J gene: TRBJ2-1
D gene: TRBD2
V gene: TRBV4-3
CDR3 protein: CASSPRTSGRAGNEQFF
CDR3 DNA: TGCGCCAGCAGCCCCCGGACTAGCGGGAGGGCAGGGAATGAGCAGTTCTTC

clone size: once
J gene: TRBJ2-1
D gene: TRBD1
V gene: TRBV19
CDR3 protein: CASSPSGTGNSNEQFF
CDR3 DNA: TGTGCCAGTAGTCCCTCCGGGACAGGGAACTCCAATGAGCAGTTCTTC

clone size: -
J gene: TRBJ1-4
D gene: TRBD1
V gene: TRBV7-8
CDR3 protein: CASSYESGTAVLKLFF
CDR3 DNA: TGTGCCAGCAGCTATGAATCCGGGACAGCCGTTCTCAAACTGTTTTTT

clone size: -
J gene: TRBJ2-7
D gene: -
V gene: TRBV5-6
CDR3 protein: CASSTARDYEQYF
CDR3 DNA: TGTGCCAGCAGCACTGCGCGAGACTACGAGCAGTACTTC

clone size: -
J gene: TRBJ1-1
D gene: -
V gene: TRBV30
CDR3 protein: CAWSVGGEAFF
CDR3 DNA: TGTGCCTGGAGTGTCGGAGGAGAAGCTTTCTTT

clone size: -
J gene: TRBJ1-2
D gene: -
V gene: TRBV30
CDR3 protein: CAWSARASGYTF
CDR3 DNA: TGTGCCTGGAGTGCCCGAGCTAGCGGCTACACCTTC

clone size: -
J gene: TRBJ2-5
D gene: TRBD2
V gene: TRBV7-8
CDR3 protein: CASSLPGLAGGPRAETQYF
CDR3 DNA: TGTGCCAGCAGCTTGCCCGGACTAGCGGGAGGGCCCAGGGCAGAGACCCAGTACTTC

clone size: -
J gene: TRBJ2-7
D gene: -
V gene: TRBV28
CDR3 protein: CASSAYYEQYF
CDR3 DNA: TGTGCCAGCAGCGCCTACTACGAGCAGTACTTC

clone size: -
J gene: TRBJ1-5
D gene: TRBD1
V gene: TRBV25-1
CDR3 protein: CASSAGTERQPQHF
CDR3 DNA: TGTGCCAGCAGTGCCGGGACAGAGCGTCAGCCCCAGCATTTT

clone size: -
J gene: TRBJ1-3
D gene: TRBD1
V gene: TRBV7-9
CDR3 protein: CASSLVPQGVLSGNTIYF
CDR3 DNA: TGTGCCAGCAGCTTAGTGCCACAGGGGGTTCTCTCTGGAAACACCATATATTTT

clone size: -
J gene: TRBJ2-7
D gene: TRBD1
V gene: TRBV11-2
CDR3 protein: CASSSPGQGLYEQYF
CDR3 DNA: TGTGCCAGCAGCTCCCCGGGACAGGGTCTGTACGAGCAGTACTTC

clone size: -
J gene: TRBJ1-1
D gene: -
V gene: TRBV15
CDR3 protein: CATSRQQVTEAFF
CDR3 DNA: TGTGCCACCAGCAGACAACAGGTTACTGAAGCTTTCTTT